This note documents a single TCR beta chain sequence. This specimen belongs to a study of blood T cell repertoires in COVID-19. Assay: immunoSEQ multiplex PCR; the TCRdb copy retains only in-frame clones and omits some. The table lists hundreds of thousands of clones, over 75% of them singletons. From germline, CDR1 is ENHRY and CDR2 SYGVKD. This CDR3 region has 13 residues. The V and J ends lost 8 bases and 4 bases respectively, with 12 bases between them. The sequence came from a middle-aged woman with acute COVID-19. The chain joins TRBV10-3 to TRBJ1-3; a possible D gene is TRBD1 (6 bases). Sequenced material: PBMCs or T cells enriched from blood (not recorded which). CDR3 region: CAIRGGAGNTIYF. CDR3 coding DNA: TGTGCCATCCGCGGGGGCGCCGGAAACACCATATATTTT.